This TCR beta chain was sequenced during a study of cytomegalovirus exposure and HLA in healthy donors. Note on this clone: Its antigen is unknown.

Germline CDR1 is MGHRA and CDR2 is YSYEKL. CDR3 length: 20 amino acids. After removal of 3 bases from V and 2 bases from J, the junction contained 18 bases not matched to a gene. Healthy bone marrow donors supplied every sample. Though nominally healthy at sampling, donors likely had unrecorded immune exposures. The study's findings and limits: The majority of CMV-associated TCR beta chains were reported as apparently HLA-restricted in a later analysis. TCR association rates varied by HLA locus in a later analysis, with DRB1 highest and HLA-C lowest.

Use of 60 Vbeta and 13 Jbeta primers characterized the PCR. TCRdb keeps only in-frame clones here, not all; method: immunoSEQ multiplex PCR. The sample lists around 150,000 clones, approximately 80% seen once, with 1.3% to 1.5% in the top ten. The sequenced sample consisted of PBMCs. The sequence was collected from a woman in her thirties or forties in good health and CMV-seronegative. V gene TRBV4-1 combines with J gene TRBJ2-5; TRBD2 agrees at 10 bases. CDR3 nucleotide sequence: TGCGCCAGCAGCCACCCTACTCGGACTAGCGGAATTCGGAAACAAGAGACCCAGTACTTC. This sequence encodes CASSHPTRTSGIRKQETQYF.